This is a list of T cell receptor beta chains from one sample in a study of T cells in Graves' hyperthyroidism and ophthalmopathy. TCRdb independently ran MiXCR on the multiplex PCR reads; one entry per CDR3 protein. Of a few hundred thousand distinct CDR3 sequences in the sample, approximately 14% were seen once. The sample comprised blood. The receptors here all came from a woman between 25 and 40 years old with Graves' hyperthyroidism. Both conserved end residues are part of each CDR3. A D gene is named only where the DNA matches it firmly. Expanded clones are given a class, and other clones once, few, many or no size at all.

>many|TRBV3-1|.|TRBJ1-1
CASSQGVGDEDTEAFF
TGTGCCAGCAGCCAAGGTGTGGGAGATGAAGACACTGAAGCTTTCTTT
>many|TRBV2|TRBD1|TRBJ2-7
CASSETRDSEQYF
TGTGCCAGCAGTGAAACCCGGGACAGCGAGCAGTACTTC
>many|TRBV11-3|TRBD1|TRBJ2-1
CASRRTGYNEQFF
TGTGCCAGCAGGCGGACAGGATACAATGAGCAGTTCTTC
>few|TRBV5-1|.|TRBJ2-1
CASSFSSTYNEQFF
TGCGCCAGCAGCTTCTCTTCTACCTACAATGAGCAGTTCTTC
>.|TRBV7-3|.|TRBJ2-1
CASSLTQSSYNEQFF
TGTGCCAGCAGCTTGACCCAGAGCTCCTACAATGAGCAGTTCTTC
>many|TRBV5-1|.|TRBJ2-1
CASSPVGGGSYNEQFF
TGCGCCAGCAGCCCGGTGGGGGGAGGCTCCTACAATGAGCAGTTCTTC
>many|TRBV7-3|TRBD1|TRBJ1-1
CASSLTGGGTEAFF
TGTGCCAGCAGCCTTACAGGGGGCGGCACTGAAGCTTTCTTT
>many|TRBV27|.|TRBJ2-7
CASSYAGPRGAYEQYF
TGTGCCAGCAGTTACGCGGGGCCCCGAGGGGCCTACGAGCAGTACTTC
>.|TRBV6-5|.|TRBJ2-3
CASSYSYGSTDTQYF
TGTGCCAGCAGTTACTCTTACGGTAGCACAGATACGCAGTATTTT
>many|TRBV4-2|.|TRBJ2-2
CASGQTNTGELFF
TGTGCCAGCGGGCAGACGAACACCGGGGAGCTGTTTTTT
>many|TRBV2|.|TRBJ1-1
CAIPGRGEMNTEAFF
TGTGCCATACCCGGGAGGGGCGAGATGAACACTGAAGCTTTCTTT
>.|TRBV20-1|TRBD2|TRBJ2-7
CSARERSGRARYEQYF
TGCAGTGCTAGAGAAAGGAGCGGGAGGGCCAGGTACGAGCAGTACTTC
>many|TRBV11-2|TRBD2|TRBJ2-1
CASSPPGASGREEQFF
TGTGCCAGCAGCCCACCCGGCGCTAGCGGGAGGGAGGAGCAGTTCTTC
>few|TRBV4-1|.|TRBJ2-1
CASSRTSGDEQFF
TGCGCCAGCAGCCGTACTTCAGGGGATGAGCAGTTCTTC
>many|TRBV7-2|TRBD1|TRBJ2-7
CASNSGTGGLDEQYF
TGTGCCAGCAACTCCGGGACAGGGGGCTTGGACGAGCAGTACTTC
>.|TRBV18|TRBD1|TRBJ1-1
CASSPPQGATEAFF
TGTGCCAGCTCACCCCCCCAGGGGGCTACTGAAGCTTTCTTT
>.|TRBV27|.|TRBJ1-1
CASRYGYNTEAFF
TGTGCCAGCAGATATGGGTATAACACTGAAGCTTTCTTT
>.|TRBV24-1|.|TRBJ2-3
CATSDSKTGRDTQYF
TGTGCCACCAGTGATTCCAAGACAGGGAGGGATACGCAGTATTTT
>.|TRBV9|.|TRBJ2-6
CASSSRESLSGANVLTF
TGTGCCAGCAGCAGCAGGGAATCTTTATCTGGGGCCAACGTCCTGACTTTC
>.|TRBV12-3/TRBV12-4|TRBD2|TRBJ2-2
CASSLFGRGLILSRELFF
TGTGCCAGCAGTTTATTCGGGAGGGGACTCATACTAAGTCGGGAGCTGTTTTTT
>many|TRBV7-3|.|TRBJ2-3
CASSLNPASTDTQYF
TGTGCCAGCAGCTTAAATCCGGCTAGCACAGATACGCAGTATTTT
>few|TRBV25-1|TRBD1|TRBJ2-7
CASSEFDRGRYEQYF
TGTGCCAGCAGTGAGTTCGACAGGGGTAGGTACGAGCAGTACTTC
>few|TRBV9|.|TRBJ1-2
CASSDASYGYTF
TGTGCCAGCAGCGACGCTTCCTATGGCTACACCTTC
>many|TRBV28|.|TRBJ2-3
CASSLGGYTQYF
TGTGCCAGCAGTTTAGGCGGGTATACGCAGTATTTT
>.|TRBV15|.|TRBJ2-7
CATSRADRLYEQYF
TGTGCCACCAGCAGAGCTGACAGACTCTACGAGCAGTACTTC
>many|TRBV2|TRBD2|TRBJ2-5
CASSDTGGPPETQYF
TGTGCCAGCAGTGATACGGGAGGGCCTCCTGAGACCCAGTACTTC
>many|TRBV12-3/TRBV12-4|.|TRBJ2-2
CASRQQRRGAGELFF
TGTGCCAGCAGACAACAGAGAAGAGGCGCCGGGGAGCTGTTTTTT
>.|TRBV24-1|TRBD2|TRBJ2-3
CATSGRGAGVDTQYF
TGTGCCACCAGTGGTCGAGGGGCGGGAGTTGATACGCAGTATTTT
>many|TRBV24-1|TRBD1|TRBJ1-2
CATSDGTGVRGYTF
TGTGCCACCAGTGATGGGACAGGGGTCCGTGGCTACACCTTC
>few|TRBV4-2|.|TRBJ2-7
CASSQDNGLTRGQYF
TGTGCCAGCAGCCAAGATAACGGCCTAACCCGCGGGCAGTACTTC
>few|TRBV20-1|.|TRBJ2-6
CSATTGSLGFGANVLTF
TGCAGTGCAACAACAGGGAGTCTGGGGTTTGGGGCCAACGTCCTGACTTTC
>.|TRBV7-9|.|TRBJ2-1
CASSPLGRGVNEQFF
TGTGCCAGCAGCCCTCTAGGAAGGGGGGTTAATGAGCAGTTCTTC
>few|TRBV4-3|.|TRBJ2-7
CASSQQGNDNDEQYF
TGCGCCAGCAGCCAACAGGGGAACGATAACGACGAGCAGTACTTC
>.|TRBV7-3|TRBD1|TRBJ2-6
CASSIGTGSGANVLTF
TGTGCCAGCAGCATCGGGACAGGGTCTGGGGCCAACGTCCTGACTTTC
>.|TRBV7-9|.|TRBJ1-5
CASSLAAGASNQPQHF
TGTGCCAGCAGCTTAGCGGCGGGGGCTAGCAATCAGCCCCAGCATTTT
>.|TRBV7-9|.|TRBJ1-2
CASMDSFYGYTF
TGTGCCAGCATGGACAGTTTCTATGGCTACACCTTC
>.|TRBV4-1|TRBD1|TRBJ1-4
CASSPGQGPTNEKLFF
TGCGCCAGCAGCCCGGGACAGGGTCCGACTAATGAAAAACTGTTTTTT